This entry lists 13 T cell receptor beta chains sequenced from one sample in a study of T cell responses to AZD1222 COVID-19 vaccine. Sequencing was performed with immunoSEQ multiplex PCR; in TCRdb, only in-frame clones are kept and a portion is missing. Of 100,000 to 150,000 clones detected, 89% appear once; the ten largest clones hold 5.5% to 7%. Sequencing used peripheral blood, obtained on day 0 of AZD1222 vaccination. The source is an adult in good health.

The rearrangement links TRBV6-5 to TRBJ1-6; weak D call: TRBD1 (5 bases). The V gene's germline CDR1 is MNHEY and CDR2 SVGAGI. This CDR3 is 13 amino acids long. The CDR3 sequence: CGSGLLLRSPLHF. CDR3 nucleotides: TGTGGCTCGGGACTTTTACTCCGCTCACCCCTCCACTTT.

CDR3 region: CASSQDKSRVNTEAFF. The CDR3 nucleotides are TGTGCCAGCAGCCAAGATAAGTCCAGGGTTAACACTGAAGCTTTCTTT. The genes are TRBV3-1 (or the pseudogene TRBV3-2) and TRBJ1-1; perhaps TRBD1 as D (5 bases). The CDR3 has 16 amino acids. The ends were cut back, 0 bases at V and 2 bases at J, with 13 bases in the middle. Looked up from germline, CDR1 is LGHDT and CDR2 is YNNKEL (reference sequence).

The chain joins TRBV12-3 or TRBV12-4 to TRBJ2-7; TRBD2 is a possible D gene (6 bases). V gave up 5 bases and J gave up 3 bases, with 11 bases separating them. The CDR3 length is 13 residues. CDR3 DNA: TGTGCCAGCAGTCGGGCGGGGAACTACGAGCAGTACTTC. Amino acid sequence: CASSRAGNYEQYF.

This clone was seen once. V is TRBV9 and J is TRBJ1-5; 7 bases are shared with TRBD1. V trimming: 3 bases; J trimming: 6 bases; junction bases outside the gene matches: 3. The CDR3 loop spans 13 amino acids. The germline gives CDR1 SGDLS, CDR2 YYNGEE. This CDR3 is CASSGSGGQPQHF. DNA of the CDR3: TGTGCCAGCAGCGGATCAGGGGGTCAGCCCCAGCATTTT.

V gene TRBV4-3 combines with J gene TRBJ2-2; D is perhaps TRBD1 or TRBD2 (6 bases each). The ends were cut back, 1 base at V and 0 bases at J, with 15 bases in the middle. The CDR3 has 18 residues. Germline V lookup: CDR1 LGHNA, CDR2 YSLEER. CDR3 region: CASSQGDGRGPNTGELFF. The CDR3 DNA follows: TGCGCCAGCAGCCAAGGCGATGGTCGGGGGCCGAACACCGGGGAGCTGTTTTTT.

This clone was observed once. The rearrangement links TRBV30 to TRBJ1-3, with D possibly TRBD1 on 5 matching bases. Trimming took off 4 bases at V and 0 bases at J, with 10 bases between the two ends. From germline, CDR1 is GTSNPN and CDR2 SVGIG (reference sequence). This CDR3 contains 14 residues. The CDR3 sequence: CAWNDRSSGNTIYF. DNA of the CDR3: TGTGCCTGGAATGACAGAAGCTCTGGAAACACCATATATTTT.

This sequence joins TRBV27 and TRBJ1-2, with D perhaps matching TRBD1 (6 bases). The V gene's germline CDR1 is MNHEY and CDR2 SMNVEV (reference sequence). The CDR3 is 14 residues long. V was trimmed by 3 bases and J by 7 bases, leaving 15 bases between them. The CDR3 bases are TGTGCCAGCAGTTTTTGGGGGGGCGAAGGTGGCTACACCTTC. Translating gives CASSFWGGEGGYTF.

This chain connects TRBV7-3 to TRBJ1-1; the D is unclear. This CDR3 contains 14 residues. Deletions cut 2 bases from V and 2 bases from J, with 9 bases between. Germline V gene sequence: CDR1 SGHTA, CDR2 FQGTGA. In nucleotides, the CDR3 is TGTGCCAGCAGCTTAGGTGGGCACAACACTGAAGCTTTCTTT. Its translation is CASSLGGHNTEAFF.

The chain has TRBV7-3 and TRBJ1-5, with a tentative D call TRBD1 (5 bases). The V and J ends lost 5 bases and 4 bases respectively, with 24 bases between them. The CDR3 is 18 amino acids. Germline V gene lookup returns CDR1 SGHTA and CDR2 FQGTGA. The chain's CDR3 is CASSQHWTPPLFNQPQHF. The CDR3 nucleotides are TGTGCCAGCAGCCAACACTGGACACCTCCTTTATTTAATCAGCCCCAGCATTTT.

This clone turned up a few times. CDR3: CASSLAQGGTEAFF. The CDR3 region has the DNA TGTGCCAGCAGCTTAGCCCAAGGGGGCACTGAAGCTTTCTTT. The chain has TRBV11-1 and TRBJ1-1; tentatively, D is TRBD1 (6 bases). This CDR3 has 14 residues. Trimming cost V 0 bases and J 4 bases, with 9 bases left between them. Germline values: CDR1 SGHAT, CDR2 FQDESV (reference sequence).

The sample holds one count of this clone. This chain uses TRBV30 with TRBJ2-5; D is ambiguous. Germline values: CDR1 GTSNPN, CDR2 SVGIG (reference sequence). This CDR3 is built from 11 residues. Trimming left V 1 base short and J 5 bases short, with 5 bases between. The CDR3 DNA sequence: TGTGCCTGGAGTGCTCCTGAGACCCAGTACTTC. It codes for CAWSAPETQYF.

The chain employs TRBV25-1 and TRBJ1-2; 9 bases line up with TRBD1. The J segment lost 4 bases and the V segment lost 3 bases, leaving 9 bases of the junction unmatched. The CDR3 is 16 residues long. Germline CDR1 and CDR2: MGHDK and SYGVNS. CDR3 sequence reads: CASSDLTGGVGYGYTF. The CDR3 DNA sequence: TGTGCCAGCAGTGATCTTACAGGGGGCGTTGGCTATGGCTACACCTTC.

This rearrangement joins TRBV7-9 to TRBJ2-3, with D perhaps TRBD2 (7 bases). CDR3 size: 15 residues. Germline CDR1 and CDR2: SEHNR and FQNEAQ (reference sequence). Trimming cost V 3 bases and J 4 bases, with 14 bases left between them. CDR3 in amino acids: CASSFGREGADTQYF. The DNA for the CDR3 is TGTGCCAGCAGCTTTGGCAGGGAGGGGGCAGATACGCAGTATTTT. Full variable domain (outside the CDR3, taken from reference TRBV7-9 and TRBJ2-3): DTGVSQNPRHKITKRGQNVTFRCDPISEHNRLYWYRQTLGQGPEFLTYFQNEAQLEKSRLLSDRFSAERPKGSFSTLEIQRTEQGDSAMYLCASSFGREGADTQYFGPGTRLTVL.